The rows below give T cell receptor beta chains drawn from one sample of a study of blood T cell repertoires in COVID-19. The table came from immunoSEQ multiplex PCR; TCRdb's copy has only in-frame clones and leaves some out. The table shows some 300,000 clones, with around 89% occurring only once. Sequencing used peripheral blood. The receptors here all came from a woman in her 30s who had recovered from COVID-19. The CDR3 runs from the conserved cysteine through the conserved F or W. A D gene is named only where the DNA matches it firmly. The size of a clone is reported for some rows only, either as once, few or many, or as a class for expanded clones.

TRBD2	TRBV7-3	TRBJ2-5	NA	CASSPSGGAAETQYF	TGTGCCAGCAGCCCTAGCGGGGGGGCCGCGGAGACCCAGTACTTC
NA	TRBV7-9	TRBJ2-1	few	CASRVPGAQGDNEQFF	TGTGCCAGCAGAGTGCCCGGGGCACAGGGAGACAATGAGCAGTTCTTC
NA	TRBV3-1/TRBV3-2	TRBJ2-3	once	CASSPSNAGDTQYF	TGTGCCAGCAGCCCAAGCAACGCCGGAGATACGCAGTATTTT
TRBD1	TRBV29-1	TRBJ1-4	NA	CSVRADRLSEKLFF	TGCAGCGTTCGCGCGGACAGGTTAAGTGAAAAACTGTTTTTT
TRBD1	TRBV28	TRBJ1-1	NA	CASSLYTDRVALNTEAFF	TGTGCCAGCAGTTTATATACCGACAGGGTCGCCTTGAACACTGAAGCTTTCTTT
NA	TRBV4-3	TRBJ1-5	NA	CASSPQQGGHQPQHF	TGCGCCAGCAGCCCACAACAGGGCGGTCATCAGCCCCAGCATTTT
NA	TRBV7-3	TRBJ2-2	NA	CASSLGSGTGELFF	TGTGCCAGCAGCTTGGGGAGCGGCACCGGGGAGCTGTTTTTT
NA	TRBV5-8	TRBJ1-1	NA	CASSMEFGTVGNTEAFF	TGTGCCAGCAGCATGGAATTCGGGACTGTTGGTAACACTGAAGCTTTCTTT
NA	TRBV5-1	TRBJ1-1	NA	CASSLGAGRMNTEAFF	TGCGCCAGCAGCTTGGGGGCAGGGCGTATGAACACTGAAGCTTTCTTT
TRBD2	TRBV28	TRBJ2-1	many	CASNKLAGDNEQFF	TGTGCCAGCAACAAACTAGCGGGGGACAATGAGCAGTTCTTC
NA	TRBV3-1/TRBV3-2	TRBJ1-2	NA	CASSLYNYGYTF	TGTGCCAGCAGCTTATATAACTATGGCTACACCTTC
NA	TRBV3-1/TRBV3-2	TRBJ2-1	once	CASSSRTSGESNFF	TGTGCCAGCAGCTCCCGCACCTCCGGGGAATCCAATTTCTTC
NA	TRBV5-1	TRBJ1-3	NA	CASSLAVGSGNTIYF	TGCGCCAGCAGCTTAGCCGTTGGTTCTGGAAACACCATATATTTT
NA	TRBV5-6	TRBJ2-7	once	CASSSTEFTYEQYF	TGTGCCAGCAGCTCGACAGAATTTACCTACGAGCAGTACTTC
TRBD1	TRBV20-1	TRBJ2-7	NA	CSASTGTGAMEQYF	TGCAGTGCTAGTACCGGGACAGGGGCGATGGAGCAGTACTTC
TRBD1	TRBV18	TRBJ2-7	NA	CASSPTAGQGWYEQYF	TGTGCCAGCTCACCCACTGCGGGACAGGGATGGTACGAGCAGTACTTC
TRBD1	TRBV27	TRBJ1-4	NA	CASRRGDRESEKLFF	TGTGCCAGCAGGAGGGGGGACAGGGAGAGTGAAAAACTGTTTTTT
NA	TRBV6-5	TRBJ2-2	NA	CASRSGGSFSGELFF	TGTGCCAGCAGGAGTGGGGGCTCTTTTTCCGGGGAGCTGTTTTTT
NA	TRBV4-2	TRBJ2-7	NA	CASSQTGTSTYEQYF	TGTGCCAGCAGCCAAACCGGGACTTCAACCTACGAGCAGTACTTC
TRBD1	TRBV19	TRBJ1-5	NA	CASERTGGSNQPQHF	TGTGCCAGTGAACGGACAGGTGGGAGCAATCAGCCCCAGCATTTT
NA	TRBV24-1	TRBJ2-2	NA	CATSDPSRGAGELFF	TGTGCCACCAGTGATCCCTCTCGGGGTGCAGGGGAGCTGTTTTTT
NA	TRBV28	TRBJ2-2	NA	CASSPLSTGSNTGELFF	TGTGCCAGCAGTCCACTATCCACAGGGTCGAACACCGGGGAGCTGTTTTTT
NA	TRBV6-5	TRBJ2-7	NA	CASRSQILEEQYF	TGTGCCAGCAGGTCGCAGATACTAGAAGAGCAGTACTTC
TRBD1	TRBV30	TRBJ1-4	NA	CAWSGKGATNEKLFF	TGTGCCTGGAGTGGAAAGGGGGCTACTAATGAAAAACTGTTTTTT
NA	TRBV6-5	TRBJ2-3	NA	CASSYSASTDTQYF	TGTGCCAGCAGTTATAGCGCTTCCACAGATACGCAGTATTTT
TRBD1	TRBV7-2	TRBJ1-1	NA	CASSPQTGVRTEAFF	TGTGCCAGCAGCCCCCAGACAGGGGTCCGGACTGAAGCTTTCTTT
TRBD1	TRBV19	TRBJ1-5	NA	CASEGDRANQPQHF	TGTGCCTCCGAGGGGGACAGGGCTAATCAGCCCCAGCATTTT
NA	TRBV7-2	TRBJ2-3	NA	CASSLAPLGGGTDTQYF	TGTGCCAGCAGCTTAGCGCCTCTGGGGGGTGGCACAGATACGCAGTATTTT
TRBD2	TRBV7-3	TRBJ2-1	NA	CASSLSAGGPNEQFF	TGTGCCAGCAGCTTAAGCGCGGGGGGGCCCAATGAGCAGTTCTTC